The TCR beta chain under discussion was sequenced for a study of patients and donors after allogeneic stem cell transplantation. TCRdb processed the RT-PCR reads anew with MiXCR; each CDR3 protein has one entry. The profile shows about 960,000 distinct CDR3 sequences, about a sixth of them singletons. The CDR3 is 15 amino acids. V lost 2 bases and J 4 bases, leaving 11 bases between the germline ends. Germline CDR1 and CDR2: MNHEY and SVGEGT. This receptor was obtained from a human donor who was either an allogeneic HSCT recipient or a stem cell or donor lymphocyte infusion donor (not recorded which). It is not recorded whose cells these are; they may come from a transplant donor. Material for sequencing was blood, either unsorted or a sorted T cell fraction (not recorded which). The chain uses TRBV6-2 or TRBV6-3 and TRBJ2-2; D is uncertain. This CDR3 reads CASSYDGGFTGELFF. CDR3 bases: TGTGCCAGCAGTTACGACGGCGGCTTCACCGGGGAGCTGTTTTTT.